These 22 T cell receptor beta chains were sequenced from one sample in a study of blood T cell repertoires in COVID-19. Sequencing was performed with immunoSEQ multiplex PCR; in TCRdb, only in-frame clones are kept and a portion is missing. Counted here are 130,000 to 150,000 clones, approximately 80% occurring once; the ten biggest clones make up over 10%. Material for sequencing was peripheral blood. The receptors derive from a man aged 55 to 70 with active or convalescent COVID-19.

This chain uses TRBV5-5 with TRBJ2-7; 8 bases line up with TRBD1. The CDR3 loop spans 13 amino acids. Germline lookup yields CDR1 SGHKS and CDR2 YYEKEE (reference sequence). The ends lost 4 bases at V and 5 bases at J; junction bases unmatched: 5. The CDR3 coding sequence is TGTGCCAGCAGCCGCAGGGGGCTCGACGAGCAGTACTTC. It yields the protein CASSRRGLDEQYF.

In regard to this clone: At one boundary the junction diverges from the germline segment, which might be a read error. The chain joins TRBV4-1 to TRBJ2-7; D call uncertain. This CDR3 is built from 16 residues. Germline lookup yields CDR1 MGHRA and CDR2 YSYEKL. Here the CDR3 DNA reads TGCGCCCGCAGCCGAGCCGACTCTGACCTCTCCTACGAGCAGTACTTC. Amino acid sequence: CARSRADSDLSYEQYF.

The V call is TRBV12-2, the J call TRBJ1-2; the D segment call TRBD1 is taken from the table without a DNA check. TRBV12-2 is labeled a pseudogene. The CDR3 has 18 amino acids. CDR3 protein: CASRLDRGNRDRIYGYTF. The CDR3 DNA reads as TGTGCAAGTCGCTTAGACAGGGGTAACCGGGACCGAATCTATGGCTACACCTTC.

The chain employs TRBV13 and TRBJ2-1; 14 nucleotides align to TRBD2. This CDR3 contains 15 residues. V was clipped by 5 bases and J by 8 bases; unmatched bases: 5. CDR1 PRHDT and CDR2 FYEKMQ come from the germline V gene (reference sequence). Here the CDR3 reads CASSLGTSGRDEQFF. CDR3 nucleotide sequence: TGTGCCAGCAGCCTTGGGACTAGCGGGAGAGATGAGCAGTTCTTC.

The rearrangement joins TRBV7-2 to TRBJ2-7; TRBD2 is a possible D gene (7 bases). V lost 5 bases, J lost 5 bases, and 19 bases lay in between. Germline V gene sequence: CDR1 SGHTA, CDR2 FQGNSA. The CDR3 is 15 residues long. This chain's CDR3 is CASSPARGAGHEQYF. CDR3 nucleotides: TGTGCCAGCAGCCCCGCCCGGGGGGCAGGGCACGAGCAGTACTTC.

The rearrangement uses TRBV5-4 and TRBJ2-2; 9 nucleotides match TRBD2. The CDR3 consists of 16 residues. With V trimmed by 4 bases and J by 5 bases, 9 bases remained unmatched. Per germline, CDR1 SGHNT and CDR2 YYREEE (reference sequence). The CDR3 nucleotides read TGTGCCAGCAGCGGGTGGTATAGCGGGGGTACCGGGGAGCTGTTTTTT. It codes for CASSGWYSGGTGELFF.

The chain links TRBV18 to TRBJ1-4, with D perhaps matching TRBD1 (5 bases). Germline lookup yields CDR1 KGHSH and CDR2 LQKENI. The CDR3 extends over 16 amino acids. Between the trimmed V and J ends, which lost 6 bases and 0 bases, there was a span of 14 bases. CDR3 bases: TGTGCCAGCTCCCCCAGACAGCCGTCAACTAATGAAAAACTGTTTTTT. Its protein is CASSPRQPSTNEKLFF.

J is TRBJ2-1 and V is TRBV7-2; D might be TRBD2 (7 bases). V was cut by 1 base and J by 6 bases, with 16 bases left in between. CDR3 length: 16 residues. Per germline, CDR1 SGHTA and CDR2 FQGNSA. The CDR3 DNA sequence: TGTGCCAGCAGCTTAGAGGGGGGGTATCGTGTCAATGAGCAGTTCTTC. Its translation is CASSLEGGYRVNEQFF. The full variable domain, in which reference TRBV7-2 and TRBJ2-1 provide the parts outside the CDR3, is GAGVSQSPSNKVTEKGKDVELRCDPISGHTALYWYRQSLGQGLEFLIYFQGNSAPDKSGLPSDRFSAERTGGSVSTLTIQRTQQEDSAVYLCASSLEGGYRVNEQFFGPGTRLTVL.

Here the CDR3 reads CASSLAAGRAFF. The DNA for the CDR3 is TGTGCCAGCAGCTTGGCGGCTGGGAGAGCTTTCTTT. The chain uses TRBV11-2 and TRBJ1-1; D uncertain. V lost 3 bases and J 10 bases, leaving 12 bases between the germline ends. The CDR3 contains 12 residues. The germline V gene encodes CDR1 SGHAT and CDR2 FQNNGV.

This chain links TRBV7-9 with TRBJ1-1; 10 nucleotides align to TRBD1. Unmatched junction bases numbered 6, after V lost 5 bases and J lost 0 bases. CDR1 SEHNR and CDR2 FQNEAQ come from the germline V gene (reference sequence). The CDR3 covers 16 residues. This CDR3 is CASSEDRGGLNTEAFF. CDR3 in DNA: TGTGCCAGCAGCGAGGACAGGGGGGGTTTGAACACTGAAGCTTTCTTT.

The CDR3 DNA sequence: TGTGCCAGCACAGAGGTAGCGGGAGTAGAGACCCAGTACTTC. Translated: CASTEVAGVETQYF. This chain connects TRBV5-6 to TRBJ2-5; 9 bases are shared with TRBD2. V shed 6 bases and J 4 bases; nucleotides not matched to a gene: 7. Germline V gene sequence: CDR1 SGHDT, CDR2 YYEEEE. CDR3 length equals 14 residues.

With respect to this clone: Compared with germline, one end of the junction differs, possibly owing to a read error. The chain is built from TRBV5-1 and TRBJ2-7; 10 bases align to TRBD1. This CDR3 is built from 14 residues. The germline CDR1 and CDR2 sequences are SGHRS and YFSETQ. CDR3 nucleotides: TGCGCCAGCACCTTGACAGGGGGCAAGGAAGAGCAGTACTTC. It is translated as CASTLTGGKEEQYF.

The CDR3 DNA reads as TGTGCCAGCAGCTTAGATCGGGCTAGCGGCATTCAGTACTTC. Its protein product is CASSLDRASGIQYF. The chain is built from TRBV7-2 and TRBJ2-4, with 7 bases matching TRBD2. This CDR3 has 14 residues. Germline values: CDR1 SGHTA, CDR2 FQGNSA. Losses at the gene ends were 1 base for V and 9 bases for J; bases not matched to a gene: 6.

The chain couples TRBV18 to TRBJ2-1, with TRBD2 matching over 15 bases. This CDR3 contains 18 residues. Germline-derived CDR1 and CDR2 are KGHSH and LQKENI. The V and J ends lost 4 bases and 8 bases, in that order; junction bases with no gene match: 12. CDR3 in amino acids: CASSLSTMGLAGGDEQFF. CDR3 DNA: TGTGCCAGCTCACTCTCAACTATGGGACTAGCGGGAGGCGATGAGCAGTTCTTC.

This chain joins TRBV24-1 and TRBJ2-1; 7 bases agree with TRBD2. CDR1 and CDR2 (germline): KGHDR, SFDVKD. There are 15 residues in the CDR3. J was trimmed by 7 bases and V by 3 bases; bases with no gene match: 8. The CDR3, as DNA: TGTGCCACCAGTGATGTCGGGAGGAGCGATAATGAGCAGTTCTTC. Its translation is CATSDVGRSDNEQFF.

V usage is TRBV29-1 and J usage is TRBJ2-1; 7 bases agree with TRBD2. The germline V gene has CDR1 SQVTM and CDR2 ANQGSEA. The CDR3 has 14 residues. Germline trimming cut 1 base from V and 3 bases from J; bases unmatched to any gene: 3. The CDR3 is CSVEVGTNYNEQFF. The CDR3 DNA is TGCAGCGTTGAAGTTGGGACTAACTACAATGAGCAGTTCTTC.

The chain combines TRBV5-1 with TRBJ2-1; 8 positions match TRBD2. Germline V gives CDR1 SGHRS, CDR2 YFSETQ. This CDR3 contains 14 residues. Trimming took 7 bases from V and 0 from J; bases not matched to a gene: 3. The CDR3 nucleotides are TGCGCCAGCCAAACTAGCGGCTCCTACAATGAGCAGTTCTTC. Amino acids: CASQTSGSYNEQFF.

The V gene is TRBV7-9, the J gene TRBJ1-2, with TRBD1 identical over 8 bases. The CDR3 sequence is 15 residues long. From germline, CDR1 is SEHNR and CDR2 FQNEAQ (reference sequence). The V segment lost 1 base and the J segment 4 bases; nucleotides outside the gene matches: 5. In DNA form, the CDR3 reads TGTGCCAGCAGCTTAGTGCAGGGGGCCAGCTATGGCTACACCTTC. Protein: CASSLVQGASYGYTF.

This chain uses TRBV4-1 with TRBJ2-1; 7 bases agree with TRBD2. CDR3 length: 16 residues. Germline lookup yields CDR1 MGHRA and CDR2 YSYEKL. Trimming took 2 bases from V and 2 from J; bases not matched to a gene: 6. The CDR3 is CASSQLGAGPYNEQFF. Here the CDR3 DNA reads TGCGCCAGCAGCCAACTAGGAGCGGGACCCTACAATGAGCAGTTCTTC.

This chain links TRBV11-2 with TRBJ2-4; TRBD1 is a possible D gene (5 bases). The CDR3 extends over 17 amino acids. Looked up from germline, CDR1 is SGHAT and CDR2 is FQNNGV. V lost 5 bases, J lost 5 bases, and 22 bases lay in between. In DNA form, the CDR3 reads TGTGCCAGCAGCCTGAGATGGGGCCCCCAAAGCGAAAACATTCAGTACTTC. Translating it yields CASSLRWGPQSENIQYF.

This clone is a singleton in its sample. The chain carries TRBV18 and TRBJ1-5, with D maybe TRBD1 (5 bases). V was pared by 2 bases and J by 4 bases, with 12 bases between. From germline, CDR1 is KGHSH and CDR2 LQKENI. The CDR3 totals 15 residues. CDR3 nucleotide sequence: TGTGCCAGCTCACCAGAGTCAGGGAGGAATCAGCCCCAGCATTTT. Translation gives CASSPESGRNQPQHF. The whole variable domain, filled in from reference TRBV18 and TRBJ1-5, reads NAGVMQNPRHLVRRRGQEARLRCSPMKGHSHVYWYRQLPEEGLKFMVYLQKENIIDESGMPKERFSAEFPKEGPSILRIQQVVRGDSAAYFCASSPESGRNQPQHFGDGTRLSIL.

This clone appeared a few times. The rearrangement joins TRBV29-1 to TRBJ2-1, with 10 bases matching TRBD2. The germline CDR1 and CDR2 sequences are SQVTM and ANQGSEA. V shed 3 bases, J shed 3 bases, and the junction held 5 bases outside the gene matches. The length of the CDR3 is 15 residues. This CDR3 reads CSVDYRTSGYNEQFF. The CDR3 DNA reads as TGCAGCGTTGACTACAGGACTAGCGGCTACAATGAGCAGTTCTTC.